The next 32 T cell receptor beta chains were all read from a single sample in a study of blood T cells in healthy people across ages. It was with a sample-barcoded 5' primer and a J-beta primer mix that a second PCR of about 6 to 11 cycles was run. TCRdb independently ran MiXCR on the 5' RACE reads; one entry per CDR3 protein. The sample includes about 760,000 distinct CDR3 sequences, more than 55% of them seen just once. The specimen was blood. These receptors were collected from a man aged 40-55 years in good health.

The table lists this clonotype with many counts. The chain employs TRBV12-3 or TRBV12-4 and TRBJ2-3; D unclear. This CDR3 region has 11 residues. Trimming pared 5 bases from V and 8 bases from J, leaving 8 bases between. The CDR3 here is CASSRQTTQYF. CDR3 nucleotides: TGTGCCAGCAGTCGACAAACTACGCAGTATTTT.

The chain combines TRBV3-1 with TRBJ1-6; D gene unclear. The CDR3 is 14 residues long. Trimming took 5 bases from V and 6 from J, leaving 11 bases between them. Germline CDR1 and CDR2: LGHDT and YNNKEL (reference sequence). CDR3 DNA: TGTGCCAGCAGCTACGCGGTTCCTAATTCACCCCTCCACTTT. Translation: CASSYAVPNSPLHF.

The chain combines TRBV9 with TRBJ1-4; 7 bases align to TRBD1. The V segment lost 6 bases and the J segment 0 bases; nucleotides outside the gene matches: 8. The V gene's germline CDR1 is SGDLS and CDR2 YYNGEE. CDR3 length: 16 amino acids. CDR3 amino acids: CASNLAGGATNEKLFF. DNA of the CDR3: TGTGCCAGCAACCTAGCAGGGGGTGCAACTAATGAAAAACTGTTTTTT.

The chain combines TRBV6-2 or TRBV6-3 with TRBJ2-1, with TRBD2 matching 16 bases. The CDR3 is made up of 16 amino acids. In germline, CDR1 is MNHEY, CDR2 SVGEGT. After removal of 6 bases from V and 8 bases from J, the junction contained 7 bases not matched to a gene. The chain's CDR3 is CASRGLAGGPWDEQFF. The CDR3, as DNA: TGTGCCAGCAGGGGACTAGCGGGAGGGCCTTGGGATGAGCAGTTCTTC.

This clonotype has only a few counts. The V call is TRBV20-1, the J call TRBJ1-5, with D maybe TRBD1 (6 bases). Trimming pared 6 bases from V and 6 bases from J, leaving 24 bases between. The CDR3 has 16 amino acids. The germline gives CDR1 DFQATT, CDR2 SNEGSKA (reference sequence). CDR3 nucleotides: TGCAGTGCCCCACCCTTCCAGGGGCAAGGGGGTCAGCCCCAGCATTTT. Protein sequence: CSAPPFQGQGGQPQHF.

The sample holds a few counts of this clonotype. The chain joins TRBV6-5 to TRBJ2-4; possibly TRBD2 for D (5 bases). This CDR3 is 13 amino acids long. Germline V CDR1 and CDR2: MNHEY, SVGAGI. V was cut by 6 bases and J by 9 bases, with 15 bases left in between. CDR3 bases: TGTGCCAGCAGCCGGGCCGCCGGAGGCATTCAGTACTTC. The encoded protein is CASSRAAGGIQYF.

The genes are TRBV24-1 and TRBJ2-2; 9 bases match TRBD2. Trimming at V came to 2 bases and at J to 7 bases, leaving 7 bases not matched to a gene. Per the germline V gene, CDR1 is KGHDR and CDR2 is SFDVKD. The CDR3 runs 16 residues. The CDR3 region is CATSDYAGTSIGELFF. DNA of the CDR3: TGTGCCACCAGTGATTATGCCGGGACTAGCATCGGGGAGCTGTTTTTT.

V is TRBV15 and J is TRBJ2-1; D call uncertain. Trimming pared 9 bases from V and 4 bases from J, leaving 16 bases between. CDR3 size: 14 residues. Germline lookup yields CDR1 LNHNV and CDR2 YYDKDF (reference sequence). As DNA, the CDR3 is TGTGCCACAGCCGGCCCGATCGAATACAATGAGCAGTTCTTC. This codes for CATAGPIEYNEQFF.

This clonotype was detected ten times or more. This chain connects TRBV6-1 to TRBJ2-5; unclear D gene. Per germline, CDR1 MNHNS and CDR2 SASEGT. This CDR3 comprises 11 residues. V was pared by 0 bases and J by 7 bases, with 3 bases between. The CDR3 spells CASSEATTQYF. CDR3 bases: TGTGCCAGCAGTGAAGCAACGACCCAGTACTTC.

The chain employs TRBV27 and TRBJ2-3; the D gene could be TRBD1 or TRBD2 (5 bases each). Germline V gives CDR1 MNHEY, CDR2 SMNVEV (reference sequence). This CDR3 comprises 19 residues. V shed 5 bases and J shed 6 bases, with 30 bases lying between them. CDR3 protein: CASSQFPPGSSPRSDTQYF. In DNA form, the CDR3 reads TGTGCCAGCAGTCAATTCCCCCCAGGGAGTTCACCCCGAAGTGATACGCAGTATTTT.

As DNA, the CDR3 is TGTGCCAGCAGCCAAGGGGCAGGAGGGCCCTGGGAGCAGTTCTTC. Its translation is CASSQGAGGPWEQFF. The V and J genes are TRBV3-1 and TRBJ2-1; D is possibly TRBD2 (6 bases). CDR3 length: 15 residues. Trimming took off 1 base at V and 10 bases at J, with 17 bases between the two ends. The germline V gene has CDR1 LGHDT and CDR2 YNNKEL (reference sequence).

This clonotype was counted at least ten times. The chain is built from TRBV4-3 and TRBJ2-3; no definite D call. Trimming took off 0 bases at V and 3 bases at J, with 4 bases between the two ends. In germline, CDR1 is LGHNA, CDR2 YSLEER. This CDR3 region has 13 residues. The DNA for the CDR3 is TGCGCCAGCAGCCAAGACCTAACAGATACGCAGTATTTT. Residues: CASSQDLTDTQYF.

This chain uses TRBV3-1 with TRBJ2-5, with D unclear. The DNA matches TRBJ2-7 better at its end, which makes the J call doubtful. Germline V CDR1 and CDR2: LGHDT, YNNKEL (reference sequence). The CDR3 is 14 residues long. For the CDR3, the DNA is TGTGCCAGCAGCCAAGGTGCGTTTTTCCACGAGCAGTACTTC. It encodes CASSQGAFFHEQYF.

The gene calls are TRBV27 and TRBJ1-6; unclear D gene. Trimming left V 2 bases short and J 9 bases short, with 11 bases between. Germline-derived CDR1 and CDR2 are MNHEY and SMNVEV (reference sequence). The CDR3 consists of 14 residues. This chain's CDR3 is CASSLGGLSSPLHF. The CDR3 DNA is TGTGCCAGCAGTTTAGGCGGACTTAGTTCACCCCTCCACTTT.

V usage is TRBV29-1 and J usage is TRBJ2-1; TRBD1 agrees at 10 bases. The junction had 10 bases not matched to a gene; V was cut back by 4 bases and J by 10 bases. CDR1 and CDR2 from the germline V gene are SQVTM and ANQGSEA. The CDR3 has 14 amino acids. The CDR3 protein is CSVVEGTGVYEQFF. CDR3 coding DNA: TGCAGCGTTGTCGAAGGGACAGGGGTTTACGAGCAGTTCTTC.

The rearrangement uses TRBV7-2 and TRBJ2-4; D perhaps matches TRBD1 (6 bases). The J call may be faulty, since TRBJ2-7 better matches the DNA end. Germline V lookup: CDR1 SGHTA, CDR2 FQGNSA. The CDR3 covers 15 residues. The CDR3, as DNA: TGTGCCAGCAGCTCCGGACAGCCCGGGACCTACGAGCAGTACTTC. This sequence encodes CASSSGQPGTYEQYF.

This sequence joins TRBV2 and TRBJ2-1, with 12 nucleotides matching TRBD1. The ends lost 6 bases at V and 9 bases at J; junction bases unmatched: 6. The germline V gene has CDR1 SNHLY and CDR2 FYNNEI. The CDR3 loop spans 14 amino acids. The CDR3 sequence is CASSAGTGGAEQFF. DNA for the CDR3: TGTGCCAGCAGCGCCGGGACAGGGGGCGCTGAGCAGTTCTTC.

This clonotype has only one observation. The chain is built from TRBV29-1 and TRBJ2-1; 11 bases fit TRBD2. The junction had 6 bases not matched to a gene; V was cut back by 4 bases and J by 7 bases. The CDR3 loop spans 14 amino acids. Germline V gene sequence: CDR1 SQVTM, CDR2 ANQGSEA. CDR3 in amino acids: CSVVTSGGWNEQFF. For the CDR3, the DNA is TGCAGCGTTGTTACTAGCGGGGGATGGAATGAGCAGTTCTTC.

The chain recombines TRBV6-2 or TRBV6-3 with TRBJ2-1, with TRBD2 matching 10 bases. J gave up 5 bases and V 6 bases, and 7 bases lay outside the gene matches. Germline V gene data show CDR1 as MNHEY and CDR2 as SVGEGT. CDR3 size: 15 residues. CDR3 protein: CASRLLAGMHNEQFF. DNA for the CDR3: TGTGCCAGCAGATTACTAGCGGGGATGCACAATGAGCAGTTCTTC.

Concerning this clonotype: With a much larger clone just one base away, this may be a read error. The chain combines TRBV27 with TRBJ2-5; D remains ambiguous. Germline-derived CDR1 and CDR2 are MNHEY and SMNVEV (reference sequence). The V and J ends lost 8 bases and 2 bases respectively, with 6 bases between them. The length of the CDR3 is 11 residues. The CDR3 loop is CASGQQETQYF. In DNA, the CDR3 is TGTGCCAGCGGCCAACAAGAGACCCAGTACTTC.

V and J are TRBV27 and TRBJ2-3; 9 nucleotides line up with TRBD1. V trimming: 3 bases; J trimming: 3 bases; junction bases outside the gene matches: 4. The CDR3 length is 15 residues. Germline V gene lookup returns CDR1 MNHEY and CDR2 SMNVEV (reference sequence). This CDR3 is CASSFQGQGTDTQYF. The CDR3 region has the DNA TGTGCCAGCAGTTTCCAGGGACAGGGAACAGATACGCAGTATTTT.

The rearrangement joins TRBV7-9 to TRBJ2-1; no definite D call. The germline gives CDR1 SEHNR, CDR2 FQNEAQ (reference sequence). The V end lost 1 base, the J end lost 10 bases, and 11 bases lay between the germline ends. The CDR3 is made up of 13 amino acids. The CDR3 DNA sequence: TGTGCCAGCAGCTTAGATCCGTTTGGGGAGCAGTTCTTC. This translates into CASSLDPFGEQFF.

Only a few counts were recorded for this clonotype. This chain connects TRBV4-3 to TRBJ2-7; D call uncertain. V lost 6 bases and J 3 bases, leaving 15 bases between the germline ends. The CDR3 runs 14 residues. Germline V lookup: CDR1 LGHNA, CDR2 YSLEER. Here the CDR3 reads CASSLSSGVYEQYF. The DNA for the CDR3 is TGCGCCAGCAGTTTAAGCTCTGGCGTCTACGAGCAGTACTTC.

The chain links TRBV12-3 or TRBV12-4 to TRBJ1-5; D possibly corresponds to TRBD1 (5 bases). The CDR3 has 15 amino acids. The V end was cut by 1 base, the J end by 3 bases, with 10 bases between. The CDR3, as DNA: TGTGCCAGCAGTTTAGGGGCAGGGATCAATCAGCCCCAGCATTTT. It is translated as CASSLGAGINQPQHF.

The chain uses TRBV28 and TRBJ2-5; D possibly corresponds to TRBD1 (7 bases). The CDR3 contains 14 residues. Germline lookup yields CDR1 MDHEN and CDR2 SYDVKM. Trimming stripped 7 bases from V and 3 bases from J, with 15 bases between. This chain's CDR3 is CASTTQGGEETQYF. Here the CDR3 DNA reads TGTGCCAGCACCACCCAGGGGGGCGAAGAGACCCAGTACTTC.

This chain links TRBV20-1 with TRBJ2-5; D possibly uses TRBD1 or TRBD2 (7 bases each). Germline-derived CDR1 and CDR2 are DFQATT and SNEGSKA (reference sequence). Deletions cut 6 bases from V and 11 bases from J, with 31 bases between. The CDR3 is 16 amino acids. Here the CDR3 DNA reads TGCAGTGCCTCCCAGGGGGGGGGTCCCTTGGGGAATGAGCAGTACTTC. This translates into CSASQGGGPLGNEQYF.

This clonotype came up a few times. The chain employs TRBV12-3 or TRBV12-4 and TRBJ2-7; either TRBD1 or TRBD2 may supply D (7 bases each). This CDR3 is built from 15 residues. V was clipped by 5 bases and J by 1 base, with 15 bases between them. The DNA of the CDR3 is TGTGCCAGCAGTGGGGGGGGACAGAAATCCTACGAGCAGTACTTC. Its protein product is CASSGGGQKSYEQYF.

The rearrangement joins TRBV27 to TRBJ2-5; 12 nucleotides align to TRBD2. The CDR3 consists of 17 residues. CDR1 MNHEY and CDR2 SMNVEV come from the germline V gene (reference sequence). V shed 5 bases, J shed 1 base, and the junction held 8 bases outside the gene matches. Here the CDR3 reads CASSRIGLAGTQETQYF. CDR3 sequence (DNA): TGTGCCAGCAGTCGAATCGGACTAGCGGGGACCCAAGAGACCCAGTACTTC.

This clonotype occurred a few times. The rearrangement uses TRBV12-3 or TRBV12-4 and TRBJ2-4; 13 bases fit TRBD2. The end of the DNA aligns better with TRBJ2-7, so the J call may be wrong. The CDR3 length is 14 residues. As DNA, the CDR3 is TGTGCCAGCACGGGGACTAGCGGGAACTACGAGCAGTACTTC. It is translated as CASTGTSGNYEQYF.

Worth noting for this clonotype: A clone one base away is much larger, so this may be a read error. The genes are TRBV2 and TRBJ2-5; 7 bases agree with TRBD1. Per germline, CDR1 SNHLY and CDR2 FYNNEI. V lost 6 bases, J lost 1 base, and 2 bases stayed unmatched. The CDR3 contains 13 residues. The CDR3: CASRGDSQETQYF. The CDR3 nucleotides read TGTGCCAGCAGAGGGGACAGCCAAGAGACCCAGTACTTC. The whole variable domain, filled in from reference TRBV2 and TRBJ2-5, reads EPEVTQTPSHQVTQMGQEVILRCVPISNHLYFYWYRQILGQKVEFLVSFYNNEISEKSEIFDDQFSVERPDGSNFTLKIRSTKLEDSAMYFCASRGDSQETQYFGPGTRLLVL.

The chain has TRBV4-2 and TRBJ1-2, with a tentative D call TRBD1 (5 bases). CDR1 and CDR2 from the germline V gene are LGHNA and YNFKEQ. The CDR3 consists of 16 residues. V was pared by 0 bases and J by 0 bases, with 11 bases between. The CDR3 loop reads CASSQELQGTNYGYTF. In DNA, the CDR3 is TGTGCCAGCAGCCAAGAGCTGCAGGGTACTAACTATGGCTACACCTTC.

This chain links TRBV4-2 with TRBJ2-5; the D gene is possibly TRBD2 (6 bases). Trimming stripped 0 bases from V and 5 bases from J, with 25 bases between. The CDR3 sequence is 19 residues long. CDR1 is LGHNA, CDR2 YNFKEQ, per germline. CDR3 sequence: CASSQEPGMGRLPAETQYF. CDR3 nucleotide sequence: TGTGCCAGCAGCCAAGAGCCCGGGATGGGGAGGTTGCCGGCGGAGACCCAGTACTTC.